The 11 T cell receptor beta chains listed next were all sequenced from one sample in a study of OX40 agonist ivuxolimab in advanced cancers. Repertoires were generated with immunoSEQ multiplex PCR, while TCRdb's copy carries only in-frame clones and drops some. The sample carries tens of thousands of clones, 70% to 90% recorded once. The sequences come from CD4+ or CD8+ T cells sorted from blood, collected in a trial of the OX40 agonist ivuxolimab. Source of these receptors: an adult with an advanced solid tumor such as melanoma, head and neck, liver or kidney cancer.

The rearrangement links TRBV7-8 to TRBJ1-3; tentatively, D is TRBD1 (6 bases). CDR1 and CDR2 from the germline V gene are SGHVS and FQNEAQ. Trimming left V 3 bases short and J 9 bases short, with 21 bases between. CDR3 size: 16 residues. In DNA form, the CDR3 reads TGTGCCAGCAGCTTCTCTATTGACAGGACATTGGCCACCATATATTTT. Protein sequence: CASSFSIDRTLATIYF.

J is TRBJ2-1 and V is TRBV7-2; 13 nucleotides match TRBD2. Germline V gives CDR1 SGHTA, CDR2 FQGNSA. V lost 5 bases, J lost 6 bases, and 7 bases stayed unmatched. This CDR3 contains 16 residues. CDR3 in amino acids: CASSPGGTSGINEQFF. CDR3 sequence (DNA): TGTGCCAGCAGCCCGGGGGGGACTAGCGGGATCAATGAGCAGTTCTTC.

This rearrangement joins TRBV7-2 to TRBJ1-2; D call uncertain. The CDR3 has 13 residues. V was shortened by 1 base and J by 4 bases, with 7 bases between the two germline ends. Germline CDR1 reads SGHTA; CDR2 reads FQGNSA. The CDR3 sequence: CASSLERIYGYTF. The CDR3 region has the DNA TGTGCCAGCAGCTTAGAACGGATCTATGGCTACACCTTC. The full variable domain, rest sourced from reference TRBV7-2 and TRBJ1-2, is GAGVSQSPSNKVTEKGKDVELRCDPISGHTALYWYRQSLGQGLEFLIYFQGNSAPDKSGLPSDRFSAERTGGSVSTLTIQRTQQEDSAVYLCASSLERIYGYTFGSGTRLTVV.

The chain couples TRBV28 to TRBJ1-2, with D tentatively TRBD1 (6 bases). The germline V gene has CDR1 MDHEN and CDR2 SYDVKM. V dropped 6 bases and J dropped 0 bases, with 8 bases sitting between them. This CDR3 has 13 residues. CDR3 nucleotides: TGTGCCAGCAGCCGACAGGCTAACTATGGCTACACCTTC. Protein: CASSRQANYGYTF.

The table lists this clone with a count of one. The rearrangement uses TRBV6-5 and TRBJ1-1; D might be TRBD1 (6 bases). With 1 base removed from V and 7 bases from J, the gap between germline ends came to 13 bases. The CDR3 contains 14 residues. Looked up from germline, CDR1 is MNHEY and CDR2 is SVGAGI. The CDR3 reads CASSYFTGSSEAFF. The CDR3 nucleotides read TGTGCCAGCAGTTACTTCACAGGGTCGAGTGAAGCTTTCTTT.

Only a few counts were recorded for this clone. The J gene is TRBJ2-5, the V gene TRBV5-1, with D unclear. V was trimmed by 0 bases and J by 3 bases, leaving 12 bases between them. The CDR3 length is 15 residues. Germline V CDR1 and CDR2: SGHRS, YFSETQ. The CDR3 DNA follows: TGCGCCAGCAGCTTGGGATCGGCAGGCAAAGAGACCCAGTACTTC. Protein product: CASSLGSAGKETQYF.

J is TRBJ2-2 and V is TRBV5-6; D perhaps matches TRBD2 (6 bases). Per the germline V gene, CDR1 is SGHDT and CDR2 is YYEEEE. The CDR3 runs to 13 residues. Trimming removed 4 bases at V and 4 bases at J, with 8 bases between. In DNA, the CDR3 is TGTGCCAGCAGCCCGGGACTCACCGGGGAGCTGTTTTTT. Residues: CASSPGLTGELFF. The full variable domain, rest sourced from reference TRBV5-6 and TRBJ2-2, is DAGVTQSPTHLIKTRGQQVTLRCSPKSGHDTVSWYQQALGQGPQFIFQYYEEEERQRGNFPDRFSGHQFPNYSSELNVNALLLGDSALYLCASSPGLTGELFFGEGSRLTVL.

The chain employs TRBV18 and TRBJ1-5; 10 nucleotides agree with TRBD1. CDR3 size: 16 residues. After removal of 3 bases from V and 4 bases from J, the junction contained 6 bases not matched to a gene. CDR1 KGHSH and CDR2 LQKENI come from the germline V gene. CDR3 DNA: TGTGCCAGCTCACCGGGACAGGGGCCGGTAAATCAGCCCCAGCATTTT. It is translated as CASSPGQGPVNQPQHF.

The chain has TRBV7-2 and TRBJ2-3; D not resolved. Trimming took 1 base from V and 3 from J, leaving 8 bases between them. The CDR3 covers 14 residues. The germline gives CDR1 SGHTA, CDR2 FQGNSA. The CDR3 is CASSLGGMTDTQYF. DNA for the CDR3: TGTGCCAGCAGCTTAGGGGGAATGACAGATACGCAGTATTTT.

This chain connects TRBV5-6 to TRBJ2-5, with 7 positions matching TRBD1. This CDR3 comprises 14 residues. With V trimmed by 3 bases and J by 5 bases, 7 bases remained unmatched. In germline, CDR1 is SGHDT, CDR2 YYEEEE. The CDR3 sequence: CASSSRQGTETQYF. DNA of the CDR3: TGTGCCAGCAGCTCTAGACAGGGAACGGAGACCCAGTACTTC.

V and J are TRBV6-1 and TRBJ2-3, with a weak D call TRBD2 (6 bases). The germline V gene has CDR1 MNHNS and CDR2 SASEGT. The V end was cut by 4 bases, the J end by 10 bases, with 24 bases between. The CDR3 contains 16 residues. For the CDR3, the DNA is TGTGCCAGCAGTGTGGATCGGGGGTGGGACTCCCCTCCGCAGTATTTT. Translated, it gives CASSVDRGWDSPPQYF.